This TCR beta chain was identified during a study of CD8 T cells in Susac syndrome. With random hexamers, 0.5 to 1 ug RNA was reverse transcribed. With immunoSEQ multiplex PCR, TCR beta CDR3 was amplified across 54 Vbeta and 13 Jbeta. One entry per CDR3 protein, called by TCRdb with MiXCR from the immunoSEQ multiplex PCR reads. Of 140,000 or so distinct CDR3 sequences in the sample, roughly 94% were seen once. In regard to this clonotype: Its antigen is not known.

Germline CDR1 and CDR2: SGHDT and YYEEEE. The V gene end was trimmed by 6 bases and the J gene end by 4 bases; junction bases not matched to a gene: 1. This CDR3 has 13 residues. Study-level points and caveats: Only a relatively small number of individuals were included in the TCR sequencing and HLA analysis.

The T cells that were sequenced for TCR beta were CD8+ and CD4+ cells from blood. Matched for age and sex, the controls were healthy donors. This TCR came from a human donor in good health. The sequenced sample was CD4+ T cells from PBMCs. This chain links TRBV5-6 with TRBJ2-1, with 10 bases aligning to TRBD2. In DNA form, the CDR3 reads TGTGCCAGCAAACTAGCGGGGTACAATGAGCAGTTCTTC. Its protein product is CASKLAGYNEQFF.